This passage covers 19 T cell receptor beta chains from one sample sequenced in a study of T cell responses to AZD1222 COVID-19 vaccine. Sequencing used immunoSEQ multiplex PCR; TCRdb keeps in-frame clones, though not all of them. Of approximately 100,000 clones listed, about nine tenths were seen once; the top ten hold 1% to 1.5%. The starting material was peripheral blood, obtained on day 0 of AZD1222 vaccination. All receptors derive from an adult in good health.

This chain connects TRBV4-2 to TRBJ2-2; D is unresolved. V lost 3 bases to trimming and J lost 3 bases, with 8 bases between them. The germline CDR1 and CDR2 sequences are LGHNA and YNFKEQ. This CDR3 is 14 amino acids long. The CDR3, as DNA: TGTGCCAGCAGCCACCCTAAAGACACCGGGGAGCTGTTTTTT. Its translation: CASSHPKDTGELFF.

This chain joins TRBV28 and TRBJ2-5, with 9 positions matching TRBD1. This CDR3 has 15 residues. Trimming cost V 6 bases and J 5 bases; bases outside gene matches: 10. Germline V lookup: CDR1 MDHEN, CDR2 SYDVKM. As DNA, the CDR3 is TGTGCCAGCAGAGTCCCCGGGACAGGGCCCGAGACCCAGTACTTC. It yields the protein CASRVPGTGPETQYF.

This clone was seen only once. This sequence joins TRBV7-9 and TRBJ1-2; no firm D call. Germline V gene sequence: CDR1 SEHNR, CDR2 FQNEAQ (reference sequence). CDR3 length: 11 residues. Trimming shortened V by 1 base and J by 8 bases, and 5 bases separated the two germline ends. The CDR3 protein is CASSLDGGYTF. The CDR3 DNA follows: TGTGCCAGCAGCTTAGACGGAGGCTACACCTTC.

The chain uses TRBV5-1 and TRBJ1-6; 7 nucleotides agree with TRBD1. This CDR3 spans 16 amino acids. Germline CDR1 reads SGHRS; CDR2 reads YFSETQ. The trim removed 0 bases at V and 7 bases at J, leaving 7 bases unmatched. CDR3 bases: TGCGCCAGCAGCTTGGTCGGGACAGCACCCAATTCACCCCTCCACTTT. Translated: CASSLVGTAPNSPLHF.

This chain links TRBV5-1 with TRBJ2-7; D unresolved. The CDR3 loop spans 16 amino acids. The V end was cut by 0 bases, the J end by 2 bases, with 15 bases between. CDR1 SGHRS and CDR2 YFSETQ come from the germline V gene. In nucleotides, the CDR3 is TGCGCCAGCAGCTTGGGTTACGAGGAGTTACCCTACGAGCAGTACTTC. It is translated as CASSLGYEELPYEQYF.

The rearrangement joins TRBV5-1 to TRBJ2-7; 7 nucleotides align to TRBD1. The junction had 9 bases not matched to a gene; V was cut back by 4 bases and J by 5 bases. Germline lookup yields CDR1 SGHRS and CDR2 YFSETQ. There are 14 residues in the CDR3. The CDR3 DNA sequence: TGCGCCAGCAGCGTAGGACAGGTCTACGACGAGCAGTACTTC. Translation gives CASSVGQVYDEQYF.

This clone has a single count. As DNA, the CDR3 is TGTGCCAGCAGGGCTAGCGGGGGTATCGATGAGCAGTTCTTC. Its protein product is CASRASGGIDEQFF. This rearrangement joins TRBV6-5 to TRBJ2-1; 10 bases align to TRBD2. This CDR3 region has 14 residues. CDR1 and CDR2 (germline): MNHEY, SVGAGI. After removal of 6 bases from V and 8 bases from J, the junction contained 7 bases not matched to a gene.

This rearrangement joins TRBV28 to TRBJ1-1; D ambiguous. V was trimmed by 3 bases and J by 5 bases, leaving 10 bases between them. Germline V gene lookup returns CDR1 MDHEN and CDR2 SYDVKM. The CDR3 consists of 13 residues. CDR3 amino acids: CASSFAPRTEAFF. DNA for the CDR3: TGTGCCAGCAGTTTCGCACCGCGGACTGAAGCTTTCTTT.

The J gene is TRBJ1-6, the V gene TRBV3-1 (or the pseudogene TRBV3-2); D call uncertain. This CDR3 has 16 amino acids. V was shortened by 5 bases and J by 9 bases, with 20 bases between the two germline ends. Per the germline V gene, CDR1 is LGHDT and CDR2 is YNNKEL (reference sequence). The CDR3 region has the DNA TGTGCCAGCAGCGCCCACCCGGTGCGAATCAGTTCACCCCTCCACTTT. Translated, it gives CASSAHPVRISSPLHF.

The chain uses TRBV5-1 and TRBJ2-1; possibly TRBD2 for D (6 bases). Germline CDR1 and CDR2: SGHRS and YFSETQ. V was pared by 7 bases and J by 2 bases, with 10 bases between. This CDR3 is 13 amino acids long. The CDR3 sequence is CASRGETYNEQFF. The DNA of the CDR3 is TGCGCCAGCCGCGGGGAAACCTACAATGAGCAGTTCTTC.

The J gene is TRBJ1-4, the V gene TRBV2; TRBD1 matches at 7 bases. Germline CDR1 is SNHLY and CDR2 is FYNNEI. Unmatched junction bases numbered 8, after V lost 2 bases and J lost 8 bases. CDR3 length: 15 residues. This CDR3 is CASSESAGGGEKLFF. In DNA form, the CDR3 reads TGTGCCAGCAGTGAATCGGCAGGGGGAGGCGAAAAACTGTTTTTT.

The CDR3 region is CASRERRSGHPYNEKLFF. As DNA, the CDR3 is TGTGCCAGCAGAGAGCGTCGGTCAGGACATCCCTATAATGAAAAACTGTTTTTT. The J gene is TRBJ1-4, the V gene TRBV6-4; maybe TRBD1 (5 bases). This CDR3 has 18 residues. The V end lost 6 bases, the J end lost 4 bases, and 24 bases lay between the germline ends. Germline CDR1 and CDR2: MRHNA and SNTAGT.

This clone has a single count. The chain employs TRBV15 and TRBJ2-1, with 14 bases aligning to TRBD2. The V and J ends lost 3 bases and 8 bases, in that order; junction bases with no gene match: 3. Germline CDR1 LNHNV, CDR2 YYDKDF (reference sequence). The CDR3 runs to 15 residues. Here the CDR3 DNA reads TGTGCCACCAGCAGCGGACTAGCGGGGGGCTATGAGCAGTTCTTC. It translates to CATSSGLAGGYEQFF.

The gene calls are TRBV6-6 and TRBJ1-4; tentative D call: TRBD1 (5 bases). This CDR3 is 12 amino acids long. Germline V gene data show CDR1 as MNHNY and CDR2 as SVGAGI (reference sequence). Trimming took off 5 bases at V and 5 bases at J, with 6 bases between the two ends. CDR3 amino acids: CASSNRNEKLFF. CDR3 sequence (DNA): TGTGCCAGCAGTAACAGGAATGAAAAACTGTTTTTT.

This chain uses TRBV4-1 with TRBJ2-2; D gene unclear. CDR3 length: 15 amino acids. V was clipped by 10 bases and J by 0 bases, with 15 bases between them. Germline values: CDR1 MGHRA, CDR2 YSYEKL. CDR3 residues: CATSDATANTGELFF. DNA for the CDR3: TGCGCCACGTCCGACGCCACTGCGAACACCGGGGAGCTGTTTTTT.

The V gene is TRBV5-1, the J gene TRBJ2-2; 8 bases are shared with TRBD2. The CDR3 is made up of 16 amino acids. J was trimmed by 7 bases and V by 0 bases; bases with no gene match: 8. Germline V lookup: CDR1 SGHRS, CDR2 YFSETQ. This chain's CDR3 is CASSLGRGGPDGELFF. DNA for the CDR3: TGCGCCAGCAGCTTGGGTCGCGGGGGGCCTGACGGGGAGCTGTTTTTT.

The count of this clone is one. The genes are TRBV2 and TRBJ2-3; TRBD2 might be the D (6 bases). From germline, CDR1 is SNHLY and CDR2 FYNNEI. Trimming removed 6 bases at V and 5 bases at J, with 12 bases between. The CDR3 is made up of 13 amino acids. In DNA, the CDR3 is TGTGCCAGCAGATCTAGCGTCGAAGATACGCAGTATTTT. This sequence encodes CASRSSVEDTQYF.

J is TRBJ1-5 and V is TRBV6-1, with unresolved D. This CDR3 has 17 amino acids. Germline V gives CDR1 MNHNS, CDR2 SASEGT. The V end was cut by 2 bases, the J end by 6 bases, with 20 bases between. For the CDR3, the DNA is TGTGCCAGCAGTGAACTCAGTGGGATAGAGCATGCTCAGCCCCAGCATTTT. This translates into CASSELSGIEHAQPQHF.

J is TRBJ2-7 and V is TRBV28; 15 positions agree with TRBD2. The CDR3 is 18 amino acids. J was trimmed by 0 bases and V by 3 bases; bases with no gene match: 6. Germline loops: CDR1 MDHEN, CDR2 SYDVKM. The CDR3 sequence is CASSFSGLAGGTSYEQYF. CDR3 DNA sequence: TGTGCCAGCAGTTTTTCGGGACTAGCGGGGGGAACCTCCTACGAGCAGTACTTC.